This T cell receptor (beta chain) was retrieved from a study of memory CD8 T cells in hepatitis C reinfection. On the study more broadly: Samples at peak reinfection came 3 to 8 weeks post-detection.

TCRdb's copy holds only in-frame clones and misses some; the assay was immunoSEQ multiplex PCR. This sample carries over 35,000 clones, 85% to 90% of them seen once, and the ten largest clones take approximately 1.2%. Documented time point: peak reinfection, 3 to 8 weeks after reinfection detection. TCR sequencing was done directly ex vivo on sorted cells, without expansion in vitro. The specimen sequenced was naive CD8+ T cells sorted from blood. The TCR sequence derives from a man aged 18-30 years with hepatitis C virus infection.

This chain's CDR3 is CASAYEGDWSSGNTIYF. CDR3 nucleotides: TGTGCCAGCGCTTACGAGGGGGATTGGTCCTCTGGAAACACCATATATTTT. V gene TRBV18 combines with J gene TRBJ1-3, with D tentatively TRBD1 (6 bases). The CDR3 consists of 17 residues. V was shortened by 8 bases and J by 0 bases, with 20 bases between the two germline ends. Germline CDR1 KGHSH, CDR2 LQKENI.